This T cell receptor beta chain was sequenced in a study of T-cell memory formation after mild COVID-19. Study results and limitations: Among contracting clones, CD4+ were mainly CM/EM and CD8+ enriched in EMRA.

A few counts support this clonotype. Its antigen is undetermined. TCRdb re-derived calls from the 5' RACE reads in MiXCR, one entry per CDR3 protein. Counted here are about 340,000 distinct CDR3 sequences, around a sixth occurring once; the ten biggest clones make up 20% to 25%. The CDR3 has 17 amino acids. The germline CDR1 and CDR2 sequences are SGDLS and YYNGEE. V shed 2 bases, J shed 2 bases, and the junction held 8 bases outside the gene matches. The source of this sequence is a man between 18 and 35 years old who had mild COVID-19 (a few samples of this study predate the infection). Cell type and time point are not known. This rearrangement joins TRBV9 to TRBJ2-1; 9 bases align to TRBD2. Input material: PBMCs or a T cell subset sorted from them (not recorded which). CDR3: CASSVPASGAAYNEQFF. The CDR3 DNA sequence: TGTGCCAGCAGCGTCCCCGCTAGCGGGGCCGCCTACAATGAGCAGTTCTTC.